This TCR beta chain was retrieved from a study of radiation and T cells in renal cell carcinoma. Study-wide results and limits: In blood, top tumor clones expanded by 2 weeks, shrinking by 4. Irradiated tumors held more dominant CDR3 motifs than control tumors.

Using immunoSEQ multiplex PCR, the repertoire was profiled, and TCRdb retains in-frame clones only, with some absent. The data hold several thousand clones, with around 53% observed a single time. This CDR3 is 14 amino acids long. Losses at the gene ends were 6 bases for V and 2 bases for J; bases not matched to a gene: 7. In germline, CDR1 is SQVTM, CDR2 ANQGSEA. This clone has just a few counts. Its specificity is not known. Specified treatment: 15 Gy SBRT to primary tumor, nephrectomy 4 weeks later. Nephrectomy followed 15 Gy stereotactic body radiation by 4 weeks. The receptor's source is a man aged 55 to 70 with renal cell carcinoma. This chain joins TRBV29-1 and TRBJ2-3; 8 nucleotides match TRBD1. Here the sequenced sample was tumor tissue, taken from a patient whose treatment included radiotherapy and nephrectomy. CDR3 coding DNA: TGCAGCGTCTCGGCGACAGGGGACACAGATACGCAGTATTTT. Its protein is CSVSATGDTDTQYF.